The clone carrying this T cell receptor beta chain has just a few counts. The sample originates from a study of blood T cells in healthy people across ages. The CDR3 loop spans 15 amino acids. Germline-derived CDR1 and CDR2 are SEHNR and FQNEAQ (reference sequence). Trimming cost V 2 bases and J 2 bases, with 10 bases left between them. Then a second PCR, running roughly 7 to 11 cycles, was carried out with a sample-barcoded 5' primer and a J-beta primer mix. TCRdb ran MiXCR on the 5' RACE reads and lists one entry per CDR3 protein. The sample includes around 780,000 distinct CDR3 sequences, around 24% of them seen just once. A further study also used this sample, focusing on T cells of mothers and their children.

What was sequenced was blood. The clonotype was recovered from a boy aged 5-17 years in good health. The chain employs TRBV7-9 and TRBJ1-3, with no clear D. CDR3 nucleotide sequence: TGTGCCAGCAGCTTAAAGGGAATTGCTGGAAACACCATATATTTT. Translated, it gives CASSLKGIAGNTIYF. Together with reference TRBV7-9 and TRBJ1-3, the CDR3 gives the full variable domain: DTGVSQNPRHKITKRGQNVTFRCDPISEHNRLYWYRQTLGQGPEFLTYFQNEAQLEKSRLLSDRFSAERPKGSFSTLEIQRTEQGDSAMYLCASSLKGIAGNTIYFGEGSWLTVV.